Listed here are 7 T cell receptor beta chains from one sample, sequenced in a study of Graves' ophthalmopathy and Graves' hyperthyroidism. The sequenced template was RNA, covering the TCR beta CDR3 region. HTBI primers primed a first-round RT-PCR, and a second-round multiplex PCR followed. MiXCR, applied by TCRdb to the multiplex PCR reads, yields one record per CDR3 protein. The table records approximately 150,000 distinct CDR3 sequences, around 40% of them present only once. Material: peripheral blood. All receptors derive from a young man with Graves' ophthalmopathy.

The chain employs TRBV6-1 and TRBJ2-7; 9 bases fit TRBD2. The CDR3 is made up of 14 amino acids. The germline V gene has CDR1 MNHNS and CDR2 SASEGT. V shed 6 bases, J shed 5 bases, and the junction held 8 bases outside the gene matches. The CDR3 here is CASRNSGRGDEQYF. DNA of the CDR3: TGTGCCAGCAGAAATAGCGGGAGAGGGGACGAGCAGTACTTC.

Many counts were recorded for this clonotype. The J gene is TRBJ2-5, the V gene TRBV7-2, with a possible D match to TRBD1 (6 bases). Deletions cut 6 bases from V and 4 bases from J, with 12 bases between. Germline V gene lookup returns CDR1 SGHTA and CDR2 FQGNSA. The CDR3 spans 13 residues. The CDR3 reads CASSPQGRETQYF. The CDR3 DNA is TGTGCCAGCAGTCCTCAGGGGCGAGAGACCCAGTACTTC.

This clonotype came up many times. The chain is built from TRBV18 and TRBJ1-1; TRBD1 matches at 9 bases. The CDR3 extends over 15 amino acids. Looked up from germline, CDR1 is KGHSH and CDR2 is LQKENI. The V and J ends lost 5 bases and 4 bases, in that order; junction bases with no gene match: 8. CDR3 amino acids: CASSTGQGTSTEAFF. The CDR3 DNA sequence: TGTGCCAGCTCAACTGGACAGGGGACGAGCACTGAAGCTTTCTTT.

The V and J genes are TRBV12-3 or TRBV12-4 and TRBJ2-5; weak D call: TRBD2 (6 bases). Deletions cut 6 bases from V and 3 bases from J, with 20 bases between. The CDR3 consists of 16 residues. CDR3 DNA: TGTGCCAGCAGCCACGAAGCGAGGGACTTAAAAGAGACCCAGTACTTC. It yields the protein CASSHEARDLKETQYF.

The chain carries TRBV12-3 or TRBV12-4 and TRBJ1-5; TRBD1 is a possible D gene (5 bases). This CDR3 comprises 14 residues. V was trimmed by 0 bases and J by 2 bases, leaving 5 bases between them. The CDR3 region is CASSLARGNQPQHF. In DNA, the CDR3 is TGTGCCAGCAGTTTAGCCAGGGGCAATCAGCCCCAGCATTTT.

V and J are TRBV7-2 and TRBJ2-5, with 9 positions matching TRBD2. Trimming cost V 1 base and J 5 bases; bases outside gene matches: 5. The CDR3 extends over 15 amino acids. Germline V gene sequence: CDR1 SGHTA, CDR2 FQGNSA. The CDR3 nucleotides read TGTGCCAGCAGCTTAGGCGGGAGGGCCCGGGAGACCCAGTACTTC. Encoded protein: CASSLGGRARETQYF.

This clonotype was observed many times. The rearrangement links TRBV29-1 to TRBJ1-3; D gene uncertain. Trimming left V 6 bases short and J 0 bases short, with 9 bases between. The CDR3 sequence is 13 residues long. CDR1 is SQVTM, CDR2 ANQGSEA, per germline. As DNA, the CDR3 is TGCAGCGTCGTGTTACGCTCTGGAAACACCATATATTTT. It specifies CSVVLRSGNTIYF.